This TCR beta chain appears in the sequencing data of a study of patients and donors after allogeneic stem cell transplantation. This clonotype turned up a few times. Deletions cut 1 base from V and 4 bases from J, with 13 bases between. CDR1 KGHSH and CDR2 LQKENI come from the germline V gene. The CDR3 has 15 residues. TCRdb itself ran the RT-PCR reads through MiXCR, one entry per CDR3 protein. The sample lists about a million distinct CDR3 sequences; around 17% were seen once. The TCR sequence derives from a human donor who was either an allogeneic HSCT recipient or a stem cell or donor lymphocyte infusion donor (not recorded which). It is not recorded whose cells these are; they may come from a transplant donor. The rearrangement links TRBV18 to TRBJ2-5; the D is unclear. Input material: blood, either unsorted or a sorted T cell fraction (not recorded which). In DNA, the CDR3 is TGTGCCAGCTCACCACAACTGGGGTACACAGAGACCCAGTACTTC. Encoded protein: CASSPQLGYTETQYF.